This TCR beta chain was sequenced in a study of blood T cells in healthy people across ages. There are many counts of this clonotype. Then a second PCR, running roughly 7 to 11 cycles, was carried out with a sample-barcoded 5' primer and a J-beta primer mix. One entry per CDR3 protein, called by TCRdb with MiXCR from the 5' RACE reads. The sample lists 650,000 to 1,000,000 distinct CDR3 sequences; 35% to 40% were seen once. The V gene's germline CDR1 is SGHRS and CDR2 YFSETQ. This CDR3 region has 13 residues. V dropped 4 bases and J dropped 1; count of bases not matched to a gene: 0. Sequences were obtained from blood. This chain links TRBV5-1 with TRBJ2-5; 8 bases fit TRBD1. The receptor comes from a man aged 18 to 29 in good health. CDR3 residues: CASSGTGQETQYF. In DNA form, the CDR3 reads TGCGCCAGCAGCGGGACAGGCCAAGAGACCCAGTACTTC.